The 19 T cell receptor beta chains below were found in one sample sequenced in a study of CD8+ T cells in alopecia areata. Isolated RNA was reverse transcribed into cDNA used as the sequencing template. Profiled with immunoSEQ multiplex PCR; TCRdb holds only in-frame clones, not every one. The data hold around 250,000 clones, with less than 80% observed a single time. The material sequenced was CD4+ T cells sorted from blood, taken at week 0. Source of these receptors: a human donor with alopecia areata.

The chain links TRBV4-1 to TRBJ1-2; the D gene is possibly TRBD1 (6 bases). V dropped 2 bases and J dropped 4 bases, with 20 bases sitting between them. This CDR3 is 17 amino acids long. CDR1 and CDR2 from the germline V gene are MGHRA and YSYEKL. CDR3: CASSQTRTAAPLYGYTF. The CDR3 coding sequence is TGCGCCAGCAGCCAAACAAGGACAGCGGCCCCCCTCTATGGCTACACCTTC.

The chain recombines TRBV13 with TRBJ2-1; D perhaps matches TRBD1 (6 bases). The CDR3 extends over 14 amino acids. V lost 4 bases, J lost 8 bases, and 15 bases lay in between. Germline V gene lookup returns CDR1 PRHDT and CDR2 FYEKMQ (reference sequence). The CDR3 nucleotides are TGTGCCAGCAGCTCCCCGACGAAGGGGGATGAGCAGTTCTTC. Translation gives CASSSPTKGDEQFF.

This rearrangement joins TRBV29-1 to TRBJ1-2; TRBD1 aligns across 11 bases. This CDR3 is built from 15 residues. Germline values: CDR1 SQVTM, CDR2 ANQGSEA. The ends lost 6 bases at V and 0 bases at J; junction bases unmatched: 6. CDR3 in amino acids: CSVTGTGGANYGYTF. Here the CDR3 DNA reads TGCAGCGTAACCGGGACAGGGGGAGCTAACTATGGCTACACCTTC.

The chain has TRBV18 and TRBJ2-5; D is ambiguous. V dropped 0 bases and J dropped 3 bases, with 8 bases sitting between them. This CDR3 has 14 amino acids. Per the germline V gene, CDR1 is KGHSH and CDR2 is LQKENI. This chain's CDR3 is CASSPPDGKETQYF. The CDR3 nucleotides read TGTGCCAGCTCACCACCTGACGGAAAAGAGACCCAGTACTTC.

This rearrangement joins TRBV30 to TRBJ1-1; no firm D call. Germline loops: CDR1 GTSNPN, CDR2 SVGIG (reference sequence). V gave up 2 bases and J gave up 1 base, with 8 bases separating them. This CDR3 region has 13 residues. In nucleotides, the CDR3 is TGTGCCTGGAGTACCCAGGCGAACACTGAAGCTTTCTTT. Its translation: CAWSTQANTEAFF.

The rearrangement joins TRBV2 to TRBJ2-3; D possibly matches TRBD1 or TRBD2 (6 bases each). The CDR3 sequence is 16 residues long. V gave up 6 bases and J gave up 4 bases, with 20 bases separating them. Germline CDR1 reads SNHLY; CDR2 reads FYNNEI. In DNA, the CDR3 is TGTGCCAGCAGCCCAACCCCACAGGGACTGTCAGATACGCAGTATTTT. Its protein product is CASSPTPQGLSDTQYF.

J is TRBJ2-5 and V is TRBV7-2; 11 bases line up with TRBD2. The germline gives CDR1 SGHTA, CDR2 FQGNSA. This CDR3 contains 14 residues. The V segment lost 1 base and the J segment 5 bases; nucleotides outside the gene matches: 0. CDR3 in DNA: TGTGCCAGCAGCTTAGGACTAGCGGGGGAGACCCAGTACTTC. Amino acids: CASSLGLAGETQYF. The full variable domain, its missing parts supplied by reference TRBV7-2 and TRBJ2-5, is GAGVSQSPSNKVTEKGKDVELRCDPISGHTALYWYRQSLGQGLEFLIYFQGNSAPDKSGLPSDRFSAERTGGSVSTLTIQRTQQEDSAVYLCASSLGLAGETQYFGPGTRLLVL.

V and J are TRBV6-5 and TRBJ1-5; 7 bases are a match to TRBD1. The germline V gene has CDR1 MNHEY and CDR2 SVGAGI. V was clipped by 6 bases and J by 6 bases; unmatched bases: 11. This CDR3 region has 15 residues. The CDR3 DNA reads as TGTGCCAGCAGCCAGACAGGGTACCCCAGTCAGCCCCAGCATTTT. The encoded protein is CASSQTGYPSQPQHF.

The rearrangement joins TRBV9 to TRBJ2-5; perhaps TRBD2 as D (5 bases). The V and J ends lost 0 bases and 4 bases respectively, with 10 bases between them. CDR1 is SGDLS and CDR2 is YYNGEE in the germline V gene. The CDR3 runs to 14 residues. CDR3 nucleotide sequence: TGTGCCAGCAGCGTAGTTGCCGGAGGAGAGACCCAGTACTTC. Protein: CASSVVAGGETQYF.

This chain links TRBV30 with TRBJ2-5; D is ambiguous. Gene TRBJ2-7 matches the end of the DNA better, so the J call may be wrong. This CDR3 region has 14 residues. Germline V gene data show CDR1 as GTSNPN and CDR2 as SVGIG (reference sequence). CDR3 DNA sequence: TGTGCCTGGCACGCAAGTTCTTCACGCTACGAGCAGTACTTC. Its protein is CAWHASSSRYEQYF.

This clone was observed once. The rearrangement uses TRBV4-3 and TRBJ2-4, with D possibly being TRBD1 (5 bases). The CDR3 loop spans 15 amino acids. Germline lookup yields CDR1 LGHNA and CDR2 YSLEER. V shed 1 base and J shed 7 bases, with 14 bases lying between them. The CDR3 loop is CASSQVSGPGNIQYF. The DNA for the CDR3 is TGCGCCAGCAGCCAAGTTTCTGGACCAGGGAACATTCAGTACTTC.

DNA of the CDR3: TGTGCCAGCAGAGGGACACAGGGGAGTGGCTACACCTTC. Amino acids: CASRGTQGSGYTF. V is TRBV14 and J is TRBJ1-2; 7 bases align to TRBD1. Trimming cost V 6 bases and J 7 bases; bases outside gene matches: 8. The CDR3 consists of 13 residues. Looked up from germline, CDR1 is SGHDN and CDR2 is FVKESK.

V usage is TRBV7-9 and J usage is TRBJ1-6; D is unresolved. Trimming left V 1 base short and J 7 bases short, with 5 bases between. The CDR3 has 13 residues. CDR1 SEHNR and CDR2 FQNEAQ come from the germline V gene (reference sequence). The CDR3 here is CASSLGENSPLHF. CDR3 nucleotides: TGTGCCAGCAGCTTAGGGGAGAATTCACCCCTCCACTTT.

This clone was seen only once. The rearrangement joins TRBV4-3 to TRBJ1-2; 10 positions agree with TRBD1. Germline values: CDR1 LGHNA, CDR2 YSLEER. The V gene end was trimmed by 1 base and the J gene end by 6 bases; junction bases not matched to a gene: 5. The CDR3 totals 15 residues. The CDR3 loop reads CASSQVGQGTDGYTF. CDR3 in DNA: TGCGCCAGCAGCCAAGTGGGACAGGGGACGGATGGCTACACCTTC.

This chain connects TRBV30 to TRBJ2-1, with D perhaps matching TRBD1 (5 bases). The germline V and J ends were trimmed by 4 bases and 3 bases, with 10 bases remaining between them. The germline gives CDR1 GTSNPN, CDR2 SVGIG (reference sequence). This CDR3 spans 13 amino acids. The CDR3 region has the DNA TGTGCCTGGACAGGGATTATCTACAATGAGCAGTTCTTC. Its translation is CAWTGIIYNEQFF.

In this sample, this clone turned up a few times. The chain joins TRBV5-4 to TRBJ1-3; maybe TRBD1 (6 bases). The CDR3 totals 17 residues. Germline V gene lookup returns CDR1 SGHNT and CDR2 YYREEE (reference sequence). Trimming removed 4 bases at V and 4 bases at J, with 21 bases between. The DNA for the CDR3 is TGTGCCAGCAGCACTCAGACCGGCAGGGGTACCGGAAACACCATATATTTT. It is translated as CASSTQTGRGTGNTIYF.

This clone was seen only a few times. The V call is TRBV27, the J call TRBJ1-6; D ambiguous. V was cut by 5 bases and J by 16 bases, with 18 bases left in between. This CDR3 has 13 residues. Germline CDR1 reads MNHEY; CDR2 reads SMNVEV (reference sequence). The CDR3 sequence: CASSPHQSYSLHF. The CDR3 bases are TGTGCCAGCAGTCCGCACCAGTCATATTCGCTCCACTTT.

This rearrangement joins TRBV7-3 to TRBJ1-1, with 8 bases matching TRBD1. The CDR3 spans 15 residues. V shed 5 bases and J 2 bases; nucleotides not matched to a gene: 7. The V gene's germline CDR1 is SGHTA and CDR2 FQGTGA. CDR3 protein: CASSKTGEVNTEAFF. The CDR3 bases are TGTGCCAGCAGCAAGACAGGGGAAGTCAACACTGAAGCTTTCTTT.

This clone was detected once. The gene calls are TRBV11-1 and TRBJ2-1, with 7 bases identical to TRBD1. The CDR3 loop spans 14 amino acids. Losses at the gene ends were 5 bases for V and 4 bases for J; bases not matched to a gene: 5. Germline CDR1 SGHAT, CDR2 FQDESV (reference sequence). The CDR3 sequence: CASSRQGGYNEQFF. In DNA form, the CDR3 reads TGTGCCAGCAGCCGACAGGGCGGGTACAATGAGCAGTTCTTC.